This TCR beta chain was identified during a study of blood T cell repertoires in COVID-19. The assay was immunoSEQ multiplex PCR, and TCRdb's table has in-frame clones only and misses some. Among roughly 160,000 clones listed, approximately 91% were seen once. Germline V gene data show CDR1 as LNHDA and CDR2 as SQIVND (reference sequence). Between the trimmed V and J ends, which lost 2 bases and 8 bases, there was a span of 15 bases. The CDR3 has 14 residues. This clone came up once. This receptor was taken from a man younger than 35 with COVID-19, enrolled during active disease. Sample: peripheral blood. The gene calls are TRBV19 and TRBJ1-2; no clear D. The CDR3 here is CASSITPDTAGYTF. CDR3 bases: TGTGCCAGTAGTATAACCCCCGACACGGCGGGCTACACCTTC.